These 14 T cell receptor beta chains were all obtained from the same sample, sequenced in a study of blood T cell repertoires in COVID-19. Using immunoSEQ multiplex PCR, the repertoire was profiled, and TCRdb retains in-frame clones only, with some absent. Among 200,000 to 250,000 clones listed, about nine tenths were seen once. Sequenced: peripheral blood. These receptors were taken from an older man with acute or convalescent COVID-19.

The chain is built from TRBV7-2 and TRBJ2-7, with D possibly TRBD2 on 6 matching bases. Germline V lookup: CDR1 SGHTA, CDR2 FQGNSA. Between the trimmed V and J ends, which lost 0 bases and 3 bases, there was a span of 12 bases. CDR3 length equals 15 residues. The CDR3 sequence: CASSLAGPEGYEQYF. DNA of the CDR3: TGTGCCAGCAGCTTAGCCGGCCCGGAGGGCTACGAGCAGTACTTC.

With respect to this clone: Its ends do not fully match the called genes, so a read error is possible. V gene TRBV4-3 combines with J gene TRBJ1-2, with D possibly matching TRBD1 (5 bases). This CDR3 has 15 amino acids. Germline CDR1 and CDR2: LGHNA and YSLEER. The CDR3 DNA reads TGCGCCAGCAACCAACGAACAGGCCCCAACTATGGCTACACCTTC. Residues: CASNQRTGPNYGYTF.

V gene TRBV28 combines with J gene TRBJ2-3; D gene unclear. This CDR3 is 15 amino acids long. Germline CDR1 MDHEN, CDR2 SYDVKM. Trimming pared 5 bases from V and 2 bases from J, leaving 14 bases between. The CDR3 DNA reads as TGTGCCAGCAGTCTCGACATGGATCCCACAGATACGCAGTATTTT. Translated, it gives CASSLDMDPTDTQYF.

The chain is built from TRBV30 and TRBJ1-4; 7 nucleotides align to TRBD1. V lost 1 base, J lost 7 bases, and 3 bases stayed unmatched. The CDR3 is 13 residues long. CDR1 is GTSNPN and CDR2 is SVGIG in the germline V gene (reference sequence). The CDR3, as DNA: TGTGCCTGGAGTGGGGGACAGATTGAAAAACTGTTTTTT. This sequence encodes CAWSGGQIEKLFF.

A single count supports this clone. V and J are TRBV12-3 or TRBV12-4 and TRBJ1-2; possible D gene TRBD1, 5 bases. The CDR3 consists of 13 residues. V was shortened by 5 bases and J by 4 bases, with 11 bases between the two germline ends. The CDR3 spells CASSLRQTYGYTF. The CDR3 bases are TGTGCCAGCAGTCTCAGACAGACCTATGGCTACACCTTC.

This sequence joins TRBV18 and TRBJ2-1; perhaps TRBD1 as D (6 bases). Germline-derived CDR1 and CDR2 are KGHSH and LQKENI. This CDR3 region has 14 residues. With 6 bases removed from V and 1 base from J, the gap between germline ends came to 10 bases. Here the CDR3 reads CASSHRESYNEQFF. The DNA of the CDR3 is TGTGCCAGCTCCCACAGGGAATCCTACAATGAGCAGTTCTTC.

This chain links TRBV6-2 or TRBV6-3 with TRBJ2-5, with a weak D call TRBD1 (6 bases). The germline CDR1 and CDR2 sequences are MNHEY and SVGEGT. The CDR3 runs 15 residues. Trimming removed 2 bases from V and 5 bases from J, with 15 bases in between. CDR3 DNA: TGTGCCAGCAGTTACACAGGGTTGGAGGTGGAGACCCAGTACTTC. Translating it yields CASSYTGLEVETQYF.

Only one count was recorded for this clone. V usage is TRBV2 and J usage is TRBJ2-5, with 7 bases lining up with TRBD2. Germline CDR1 SNHLY, CDR2 FYNNEI. The CDR3 length is 14 residues. J was trimmed by 5 bases and V by 0 bases; bases with no gene match: 3. The CDR3 DNA reads TGTGCCAGCAGTGAAGCGGGGCGGGGGGAGACCCAGTACTTC. Its protein product is CASSEAGRGETQYF.

The V gene is TRBV28, the J gene TRBJ2-5; D is perhaps TRBD2 (6 bases). CDR3 length: 13 residues. V lost 7 bases and J lost 1, with 10 bases in between. Germline V lookup: CDR1 MDHEN, CDR2 SYDVKM. CDR3 DNA sequence: TGTGCCAGCAAGCGGGCTCTCCAAGAGACCCAGTACTTC. Translated: CASKRALQETQYF.

V gene TRBV4-1 combines with J gene TRBJ1-1, with 8 nucleotides matching TRBD1. Germline V gives CDR1 MGHRA, CDR2 YSYEKL. This CDR3 is 16 amino acids long. V dropped 5 bases and J dropped 11; count of bases not matched to a gene: 19. The CDR3 coding sequence is TGCGCCAGCAGCGGGGACAGGCAACGGACACTGATAAAGGCTTTCTTT. Translation: CASSGDRQRTLIKAFF.

This chain links TRBV27 with TRBJ1-1; TRBD1 matches 7 bases. Germline assignment: CDR1 MNHEY and CDR2 SMNVEV (reference sequence). The CDR3 covers 12 residues. V dropped 8 bases and J dropped 1; count of bases not matched to a gene: 1. The CDR3 region is CASGTANTEAFF. As DNA, the CDR3 is TGTGCCAGCGGGACAGCGAACACTGAAGCTTTCTTT.

The chain combines TRBV11-2 with TRBJ2-2; tentatively, D is TRBD2 (6 bases). In germline, CDR1 is SGHAT, CDR2 FQNNGV. The CDR3 totals 17 residues. The V end lost 6 bases, the J end lost 3 bases, and 20 bases lay between the germline ends. CDR3 sequence reads: CASRRLVSGLDTGELFF. DNA of the CDR3: TGTGCCAGCAGGCGACTAGTCTCGGGGTTGGACACCGGGGAGCTGTTTTTT.

The gene calls are TRBV30 and TRBJ1-3; D not resolved. Germline V gene data show CDR1 as GTSNPN and CDR2 as SVGIG (reference sequence). V was pared by 8 bases and J by 0 bases, with 14 bases between. CDR3 length: 14 residues. The CDR3 protein is CARSGSISGNTIYF. As DNA, the CDR3 is TGTGCCCGCTCCGGGAGTATCTCTGGAAACACCATATATTTT. The whole variable domain, filled in from reference TRBV30 and TRBJ1-3, reads SQTIHQWPATLVQPVGSPLSLECTVEGTSNPNLYWYRQAAGRGLQLLFYSVGIGQISSEVPQNLSASRPQDRQFILSSKKLLLSDSGFYLCARSGSISGNTIYFGEGSWLTVV.

In DNA form, the CDR3 reads TGTGCCAGCAGCTCAAAGGCGGGGACTAGCGGGAGGGACGATACGCAGTATTTT. This translates into CASSSKAGTSGRDDTQYF. The chain combines TRBV4-2 with TRBJ2-3; 16 nucleotides agree with TRBD2. Trimming took 5 bases from V and 6 from J; bases not matched to a gene: 11. In germline, CDR1 is LGHNA, CDR2 YNFKEQ. CDR3 length: 18 residues.